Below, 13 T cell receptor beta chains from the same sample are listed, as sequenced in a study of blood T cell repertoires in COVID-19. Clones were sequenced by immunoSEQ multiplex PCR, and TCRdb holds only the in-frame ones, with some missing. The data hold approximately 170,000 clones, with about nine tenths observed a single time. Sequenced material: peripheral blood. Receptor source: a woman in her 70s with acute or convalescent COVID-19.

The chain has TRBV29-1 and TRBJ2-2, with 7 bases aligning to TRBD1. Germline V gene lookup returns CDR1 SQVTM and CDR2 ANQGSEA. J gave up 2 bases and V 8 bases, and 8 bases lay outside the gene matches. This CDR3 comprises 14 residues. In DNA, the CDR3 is TGCAGCTACACAGACAGGGAAAACACCGGGGAGCTGTTTTTT. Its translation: CSYTDRENTGELFF.

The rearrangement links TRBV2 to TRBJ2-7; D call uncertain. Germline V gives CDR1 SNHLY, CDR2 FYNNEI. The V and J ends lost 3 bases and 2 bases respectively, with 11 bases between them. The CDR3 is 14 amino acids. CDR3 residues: CASSDPGYTYEQYF. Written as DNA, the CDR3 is TGTGCCAGCAGTGATCCCGGGTACACCTACGAGCAGTACTTC. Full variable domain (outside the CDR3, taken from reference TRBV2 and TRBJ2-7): EPEVTQTPSHQVTQMGQEVILRCVPISNHLYFYWYRQILGQKVEFLVSFYNNEISEKSEIFDDQFSVERPDGSNFTLKIRSTKLEDSAMYFCASSDPGYTYEQYFGPGTRLTVT.

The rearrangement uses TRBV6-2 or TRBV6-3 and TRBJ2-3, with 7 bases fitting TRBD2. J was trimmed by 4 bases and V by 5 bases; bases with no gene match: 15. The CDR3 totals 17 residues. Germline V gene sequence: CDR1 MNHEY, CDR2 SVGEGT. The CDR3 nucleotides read TGTGCCAGCAGTGGAGAGGTAGGGAGGGTCGTAGCAGATACGCAGTATTTT. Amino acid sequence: CASSGEVGRVVADTQYF.

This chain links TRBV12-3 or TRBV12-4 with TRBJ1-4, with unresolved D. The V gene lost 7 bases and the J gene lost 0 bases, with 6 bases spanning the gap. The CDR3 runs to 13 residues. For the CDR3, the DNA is TGTGCCAGCAAACAGCCAACTAATGAAAAACTGTTTTTT. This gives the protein CASKQPTNEKLFF.

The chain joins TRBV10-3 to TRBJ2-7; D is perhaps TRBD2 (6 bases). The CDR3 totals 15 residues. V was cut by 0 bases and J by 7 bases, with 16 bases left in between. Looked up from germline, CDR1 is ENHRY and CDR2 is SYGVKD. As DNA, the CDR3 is TGTGCCATCAGTGAGTCGTCAGGAGGGACGAGTGAGCAGTACTTC. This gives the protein CAISESSGGTSEQYF.

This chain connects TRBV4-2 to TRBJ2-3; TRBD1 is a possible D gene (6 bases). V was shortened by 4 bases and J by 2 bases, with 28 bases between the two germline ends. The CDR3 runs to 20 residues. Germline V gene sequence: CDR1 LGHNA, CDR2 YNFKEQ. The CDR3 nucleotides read TGTGCCAGCAGCCGAGGCCATAGCAGGGGTTCGGGCACTTACACAGATACGCAGTATTTT. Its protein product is CASSRGHSRGSGTYTDTQYF.

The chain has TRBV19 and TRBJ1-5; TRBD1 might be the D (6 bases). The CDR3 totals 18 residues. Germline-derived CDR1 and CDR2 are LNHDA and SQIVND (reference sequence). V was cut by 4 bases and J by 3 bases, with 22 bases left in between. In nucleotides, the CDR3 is TGTGCCAGTAGTAACCGCCCCGGTGGGACAACCACCAATCAGCCCCAGCATTTT. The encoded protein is CASSNRPGGTTTNQPQHF. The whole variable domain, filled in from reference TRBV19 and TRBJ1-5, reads DGGITQSPKYLFRKEGQNVTLSCEQNLNHDAMYWYRQDPGQGLRLIYYSQIVNDFQKGDIAEGYSVSREKKESFPLTVTSAQKNPTAFYLCASSNRPGGTTTNQPQHFGDGTRLSIL.

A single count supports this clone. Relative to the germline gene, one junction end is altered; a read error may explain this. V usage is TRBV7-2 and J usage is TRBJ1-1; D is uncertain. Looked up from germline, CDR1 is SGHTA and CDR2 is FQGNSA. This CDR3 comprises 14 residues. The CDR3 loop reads CASSFFLPADGLKF. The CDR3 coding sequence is TGTGCCAGCAGCTTTTTTCTCCCAGCGGACGGACTTAAATTT.

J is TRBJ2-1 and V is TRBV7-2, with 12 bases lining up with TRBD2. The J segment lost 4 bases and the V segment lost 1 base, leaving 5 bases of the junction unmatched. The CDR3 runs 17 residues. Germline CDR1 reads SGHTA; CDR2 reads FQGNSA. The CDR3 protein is CASSLVTLAGGYNEQFF. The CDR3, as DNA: TGTGCCAGCAGCTTAGTCACACTAGCGGGGGGATACAATGAGCAGTTCTTC.

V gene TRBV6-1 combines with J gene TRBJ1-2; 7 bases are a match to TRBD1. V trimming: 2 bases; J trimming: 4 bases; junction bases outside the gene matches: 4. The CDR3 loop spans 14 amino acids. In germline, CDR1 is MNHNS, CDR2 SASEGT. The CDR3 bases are TGTGCCAGCAGTGAACAGGGGGATAGCTATGGCTACACCTTC. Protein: CASSEQGDSYGYTF.

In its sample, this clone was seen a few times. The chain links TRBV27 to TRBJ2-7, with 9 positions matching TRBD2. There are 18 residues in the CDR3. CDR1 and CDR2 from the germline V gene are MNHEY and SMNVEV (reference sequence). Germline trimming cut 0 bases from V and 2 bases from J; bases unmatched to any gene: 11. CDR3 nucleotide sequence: TGTGCCAGCAGTTTATCGCAGACTAGCGGTTTTACTACCTACGAGCAGTACTTC. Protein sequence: CASSLSQTSGFTTYEQYF.

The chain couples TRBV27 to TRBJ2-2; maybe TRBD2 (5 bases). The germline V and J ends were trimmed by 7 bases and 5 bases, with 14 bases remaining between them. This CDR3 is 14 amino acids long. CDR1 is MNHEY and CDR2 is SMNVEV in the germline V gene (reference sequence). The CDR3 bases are TGTGCCAGCACCCTAGCCCGCGAGACCGGGGAGCTGTTTTTT. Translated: CASTLARETGELFF.

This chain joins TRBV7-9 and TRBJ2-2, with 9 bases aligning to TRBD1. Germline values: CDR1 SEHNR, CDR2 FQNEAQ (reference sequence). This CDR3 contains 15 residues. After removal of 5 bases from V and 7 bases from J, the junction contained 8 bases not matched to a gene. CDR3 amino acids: CASSDGTGKVGELFF. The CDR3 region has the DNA TGTGCCAGCAGCGATGGGACAGGGAAGGTCGGGGAGCTGTTTTTT.